Sequencing of this T cell receptor beta chain was carried out in a study of shared clonotypes between healthy human individuals. With 4 bases removed from V and 0 bases from J, the gap between germline ends came to 7 bases. The V gene's germline CDR1 is SGDLS and CDR2 YYNGEE. The CDR3 is 13 amino acids. Produced via immunoSEQ multiplex PCR; TCRdb's table is partial and in-frame only. This sample has around 2,100,000 clones, with around 96% found just once. CD45RO negativity and positive selection for CCR7 defined naive CD8 cells, a population that excluded terminally differentiated effector memory CD45RA+ cells.

This receptor was identified in a man aged 18-30 years in good health. This chain links TRBV9 with TRBJ2-5; D is unclear. What was sequenced was naive CD8+ T cells sorted from blood. The CDR3 loop reads CASSSPYQETQYF. In nucleotides, the CDR3 is TGTGCCAGCAGCTCTCCGTACCAAGAGACCCAGTACTTC.